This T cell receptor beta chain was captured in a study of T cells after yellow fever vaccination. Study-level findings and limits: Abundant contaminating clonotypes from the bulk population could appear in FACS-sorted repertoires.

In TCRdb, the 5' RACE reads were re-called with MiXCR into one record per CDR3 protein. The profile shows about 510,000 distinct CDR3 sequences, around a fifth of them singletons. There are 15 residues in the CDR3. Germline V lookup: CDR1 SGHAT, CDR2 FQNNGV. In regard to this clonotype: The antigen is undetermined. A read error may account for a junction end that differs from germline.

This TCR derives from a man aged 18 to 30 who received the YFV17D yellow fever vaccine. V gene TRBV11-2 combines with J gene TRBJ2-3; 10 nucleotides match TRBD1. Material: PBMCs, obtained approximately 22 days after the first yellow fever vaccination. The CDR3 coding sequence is TGTGCCAGCAGCGTAGACAGGGGGCCTACAGATACGCAGTATTTT. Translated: CASSVDRGPTDTQYF.